These 31 T cell receptor beta chains were sequenced from one sample in a study of blood T cells in healthy people across ages. With a J-beta primer mix and a sample-barcoded 5' primer, a second PCR ran about 7 to 12 cycles. MiXCR, applied by TCRdb to the 5' RACE reads, yields one record per CDR3 protein. The repertoire includes 590,000 or so distinct CDR3 sequences, around 31% of them detected once, and approximately 15% sits in the top ten. Sample: blood. The receptors were gathered from a woman aged 80 or over in good health.

The V call is TRBV7-2, the J call TRBJ2-1; no definite D call. The V end was cut by 6 bases, the J end by 0 bases, with 18 bases between. This CDR3 spans 17 amino acids. CDR1 SGHTA and CDR2 FQGNSA come from the germline V gene. The CDR3 region has the DNA TGTGCCAGCAGACAGACCACCATAGCCATCTCCTACAATGAGCAGTTCTTC. This encodes CASRQTTIAISYNEQFF.

This clonotype was observed at least ten times. The chain combines TRBV7-8 with TRBJ1-1; TRBD1 matches at 7 bases. The CDR3 runs to 21 residues. Germline lookup yields CDR1 SGHVS and CDR2 FQNEAQ. V shed 2 bases, J shed 1 base, and the junction held 22 bases outside the gene matches. As DNA, the CDR3 is TGTGCCAGCAGCTTAATAGTTCGAGGGGGATTACAGGGGCCCGGGAACACTGAAGCTTTCTTT. This sequence encodes CASSLIVRGGLQGPGNTEAFF.

There are many counts of this clonotype. The V gene is TRBV10-3, the J gene TRBJ2-3; D may be TRBD2 (5 bases). V lost 3 bases and J lost 0, with 10 bases in between. CDR3 length: 15 residues. Germline CDR1 reads ENHRY; CDR2 reads SYGVKD. The CDR3: CAISDKRPSTDTQYF. DNA of the CDR3: TGTGCCATCAGTGATAAGCGGCCTAGCACAGATACGCAGTATTTT.

This clonotype was detected many times. V and J are TRBV20-1 and TRBJ2-5; 15 positions match TRBD2. The CDR3 totals 15 residues. Trimming cost V 5 bases and J 5 bases; bases outside gene matches: 6. The germline V gene encodes CDR1 DFQATT and CDR2 SNEGSKA (reference sequence). The CDR3 DNA is TGCAGTGCTGCCGGACTAGCGGGGGGGAGGGAGACCCAGTACTTC. Its translation is CSAAGLAGGRETQYF.

For this clonotype: Germline and junction disagree at one end, which may indicate a read error. The J gene is TRBJ1-2, the V gene TRBV28; unclear D gene. The CDR3 totals 13 residues. Germline V CDR1 and CDR2: MDHEN, SYDVKM. Here the CDR3 reads CASRDDAIYGYIF. CDR3 coding DNA: TGTGCCAGCAGGGATGACGCAATCTATGGCTACATCTTC.

The chain recombines TRBV13 with TRBJ2-1, with D perhaps matching TRBD2 (6 bases). Trimming removed 4 bases from V and 0 bases from J, with 13 bases in between. The CDR3 is 16 residues long. Germline CDR1 reads PRHDT; CDR2 reads FYEKMQ (reference sequence). This chain's CDR3 is CASSSAMGGSYNEQFF. The CDR3 DNA follows: TGTGCCAGCAGCTCAGCAATGGGGGGCTCCTACAATGAGCAGTTCTTC.

This clonotype has more than one count but fewer than ten. A much larger clone is a single base away; this may be a read error. The chain uses TRBV15 and TRBJ2-1; 7 bases map to TRBD1. V was pared by 1 base and J by 7 bases, with 7 bases of the junction left unmatched. This CDR3 is built from 15 residues. CDR1 and CDR2 (germline): LNHNV, YYDKDF (reference sequence). The CDR3 loop reads CATSRVQGPRNEQFF. The CDR3 DNA sequence: TGTGCCACCAGCAGAGTACAGGGGCCGAGGAATGAGCAGTTCTTC. The full variable domain, rest sourced from reference TRBV15 and TRBJ2-1, is DAMVIQNPRYQVTQFGKPVTLSCSQTLNHNVMYWYQQKSSQAPKLLFHYYDKDFNNEADTPDNFQSRRPNTSFCFLDIRSPGLGDTAMYLCATSRVQGPRNEQFFGPGTRLTVL.

This clonotype occurred a few times. This chain uses TRBV15 with TRBJ2-4, with 13 bases aligning to TRBD2. Germline V gene data show CDR1 as LNHNV and CDR2 as YYDKDF (reference sequence). With V trimmed by 4 bases and J by 2 bases, 17 bases remained unmatched. The CDR3 is 21 residues long. CDR3: CATSTKHQVTSGGITKNIQYF. DNA of the CDR3: TGTGCCACCAGCACCAAACATCAAGTGACTAGCGGGGGGATAACCAAAAACATTCAGTACTTC.

This clonotype came up many times. This may arise from a read error, as a much more abundant clone is one base away. The V and J genes are TRBV7-9 and TRBJ2-1; 8 bases fit TRBD2. The J call may be wrong; the DNA end is better matched by TRBJ2-7. The CDR3 sequence is 16 residues long. The V gene's germline CDR1 is SEHNR and CDR2 FQNEAQ (reference sequence). This CDR3 is CASRRSGGGSYNEQYF. The CDR3 nucleotides read TGTGCCAGCAGGCGAAGCGGGGGCGGGTCCTACAATGAGCAGTACTTC.

The rearrangement joins TRBV30 to TRBJ2-5; TRBD2 matches 8 bases. CDR3 length equals 13 residues. After removal of 4 bases from V and 6 bases from J, the junction contained 7 bases not matched to a gene. Germline values: CDR1 GTSNPN, CDR2 SVGIG (reference sequence). The DNA for the CDR3 is TGTGCCTGGAAGGCCAGCGGGGGTAAGACCCAGTACTTC. It encodes CAWKASGGKTQYF.

This clonotype was found a few times. Since a much larger clone is just one base distant, this may be a read error. The chain links TRBV7-3 to TRBJ2-6; 8 nucleotides align to TRBD1. The CDR3 extends over 15 amino acids. CDR1 and CDR2 from the germline V gene are SGHTA and FQGTGA. CDR3 nucleotides: TGTGCCAGCAGGGCAGGGGGCTTCGGGGCCAACGTCCGGACTTTC. This sequence encodes CASRAGGFGANVRTF.

This clonotype was recorded once. The chain uses TRBV2 and TRBJ2-7; D is perhaps TRBD1 or TRBD2 (5 bases each). Trimming took off 7 bases at V and 2 bases at J, with 15 bases between the two ends. Germline V gives CDR1 SNHLY, CDR2 FYNNEI. This CDR3 spans 14 amino acids. The CDR3 is CASNDRRTPYEQYF. The CDR3, as DNA: TGTGCCAGCAACGACAGAAGGACTCCCTACGAGCAGTACTTC.

This clonotype has just a few counts. This CDR3 reads CASSPAGRPYNQPQHF. The CDR3 nucleotides read TGTGCCAGCAGCCCCGCCGGGCGCCCTTACAATCAGCCCCAGCATTTT. The chain recombines TRBV12-3 or TRBV12-4 with TRBJ1-5; D is undetermined. V was cut by 6 bases and J by 3 bases, with 18 bases left in between. There are 16 residues in the CDR3.

This clonotype was counted at least ten times. The chain combines TRBV7-2 with TRBJ2-1; D is ambiguous. The V end was cut by 2 bases, the J end by 5 bases, with 10 bases between. The CDR3 contains 14 residues. CDR1 SGHTA and CDR2 FQGNSA come from the germline V gene. CDR3 region: CASSLYVRDNEQFF. The CDR3 nucleotides are TGTGCCAGCAGCTTATACGTGCGCGACAATGAGCAGTTCTTC.

This clonotype was seen at least ten times. This chain joins TRBV29-1 and TRBJ1-1; D remains unclear. CDR3 size: 12 residues. V dropped 7 bases and J dropped 9 bases, with 18 bases sitting between them. CDR1 SQVTM and CDR2 ANQGSEA come from the germline V gene. CDR3 sequence (DNA): TGCAGCGCCCATTACCTCGACAAGAAAGCTTTCTTT. This encodes CSAHYLDKKAFF.

V usage is TRBV30 and J usage is TRBJ2-6; D call uncertain. CDR3 length: 13 residues. Germline CDR1 is GTSNPN and CDR2 is SVGIG (reference sequence). Trimming stripped 8 bases from V and 5 bases from J, with 13 bases between. In nucleotides, the CDR3 is TGTGCCCGTTTATCTATTAGGGCCAACGTCCTGACTTTC. This translates into CARLSIRANVLTF.

Comment on this clonotype: Since the CDR3 does not end with the conserved phenylalanine or tryptophan, this likely comes from a read error. J is TRBJ2-6 and V is TRBV12-3 or TRBV12-4, with no clear D. Trimming stripped 2 bases from V and 0 bases from J, with 14 bases between. The CDR3 loop spans 18 amino acids. The CDR3, as DNA: TGTGCCAGCAGTTTAAGCTCGGTGAGGCTCTCTGGGGCCAACGTCCTGACTTCC. Protein: CASSLSSVRLSGANVLTS.

This clonotype showed up many times. The rearrangement joins TRBV6-5 to TRBJ2-7; D is possibly TRBD2 (6 bases). Germline V gene sequence: CDR1 MNHEY, CDR2 SVGAGI. The V and J ends lost 10 bases and 0 bases respectively, with 10 bases between them. CDR3 size: 12 residues. The CDR3 DNA reads as TGTGCCACCTCGGGAGTCTCCTACGAGCAGTACTTC. As protein: CATSGVSYEQYF.

This clonotype has only a few counts. The chain joins TRBV7-9 to TRBJ2-5, with a weak D call TRBD2 (7 bases). This CDR3 is built from 17 residues. V lost 5 bases and J 5 bases, leaving 24 bases between the germline ends. Germline V lookup: CDR1 SEHNR, CDR2 FQNEAQ (reference sequence). CDR3 nucleotides: TGTGCCAGCAGCAGAAACTCGACCTTGCGGGGGCGGGAGACCCAGTACTTC. Translated, it gives CASSRNSTLRGRETQYF.

Worth noting for this clonotype: A much larger clone is a single base away; this may be a read error. The missing conserved phenylalanine or tryptophan at the end of this CDR3 makes a read error likely. The chain links TRBV20-1 to TRBJ2-5; TRBD2 agrees at 11 bases. Trimming removed 2 bases from V and 3 bases from J; junction bases left unmatched: 8. The CDR3 is 16 residues long. Germline loops: CDR1 DFQATT, CDR2 SNEGSKA (reference sequence). DNA of the CDR3: TGCAGTGCTAGATCCCACCGACTAGCGGGGAAAGAGACCCAGTACCTC. It specifies CSARSHRLAGKETQYL.

This clonotype came up a few times. Being one base from a much bigger clone, this may be a read error. This chain joins TRBV25-1 and TRBJ2-5, with D tentatively TRBD2 (7 bases). The length of the CDR3 is 15 residues. Per germline, CDR1 MGHDK and CDR2 SYGVNS. The CDR3 here is CASREWGRGGETQYF. DNA of the CDR3: TGTGCCAGCAGGGAATGGGGCAGGGGAGGGGAGACCCAGTACTTC.

At least ten counts were recorded for this clonotype. V gene TRBV20-1 combines with J gene TRBJ2-3; D gene unclear. This CDR3 has 15 amino acids. CDR1 is DFQATT and CDR2 is SNEGSKA in the germline V gene (reference sequence). V lost 6 bases and J 0 bases, leaving 16 bases between the germline ends. In nucleotides, the CDR3 is TGCAGTGCCTCCCTTGGAGATGGGAGCACAGATACGCAGTATTTT. Protein product: CSASLGDGSTDTQYF.

This clonotype has a handful of counts. V gene TRBV19 combines with J gene TRBJ1-1, with TRBD1 matching over 8 bases. The germline CDR1 and CDR2 sequences are LNHDA and SQIVND (reference sequence). The J segment lost 1 base and the V segment lost 6 bases, leaving 7 bases of the junction unmatched. The CDR3 runs to 15 residues. This chain's CDR3 is CASRTGDWGNTEAFF. CDR3 DNA: TGTGCCAGTAGGACAGGGGACTGGGGGAACACTGAAGCTTTCTTT.

There are many counts of this clonotype. V gene TRBV3-1 combines with J gene TRBJ2-1; weak D call: TRBD2 (5 bases). V gave up 0 bases and J gave up 6 bases, with 15 bases separating them. CDR1 is LGHDT and CDR2 is YNNKEL in the germline V gene (reference sequence). This CDR3 has 16 residues. CDR3 sequence: CASSQDRRKPSNEQFF. For the CDR3, the DNA is TGTGCCAGCAGCCAAGATCGGAGGAAACCGAGCAATGAGCAGTTCTTC.

This clonotype was picked up many times. The chain is built from TRBV28 and TRBJ2-5; D call uncertain. The CDR3 consists of 13 residues. V lost 2 bases, J lost 4 bases, and 8 bases lay in between. The germline CDR1 and CDR2 sequences are MDHEN and SYDVKM. CDR3 amino acids: CASSLLGRETQYF. Here the CDR3 DNA reads TGTGCCAGCAGTTTACTAGGTCGAGAGACCCAGTACTTC. Using reference TRBV28 and TRBJ2-5 for the parts outside the CDR3, the full variable domain is DVKVTQSSRYLVKRTGEKVFLECVQDMDHENMFWYRQDPGLGLRLIYFSYDVKMKEKGDIPEGYSVSREKKERFSLILESASTNQTSMYLCASSLLGRETQYFGPGTRLLVL.

On this clonotype itself: One base away lies a much larger clone, so this may be a sequencing read error. V and J are TRBV4-3 and TRBJ2-1, with 9 bases that match TRBD2. The CDR3 is 16 residues long. Germline assignment: CDR1 LGHNA and CDR2 YSLEER. Trimming at V came to 4 bases and at J to 8 bases, leaving 12 bases not matched to a gene. DNA for the CDR3: TGCGCCAGCAGCCGAGAGTTGAGCGGGGGGAGGTATGAGCAGTTCTTC. This sequence encodes CASSRELSGGRYEQFF.

In this sample, this clonotype turned up many times. V gene TRBV7-2 combines with J gene TRBJ2-3; TRBD2 matches 11 bases. V dropped 5 bases and J dropped 4; count of bases not matched to a gene: 11. Looked up from germline, CDR1 is SGHTA and CDR2 is FQGNSA. This CDR3 has 17 residues. In DNA, the CDR3 is TGTGCCAGCAGCCGAGCTTCTAGCGGGGGGCGGGCAGATACGCAGTATTTT. Amino acid sequence: CASSRASSGGRADTQYF.

This chain uses TRBV5-4 with TRBJ2-1; a possible D gene is TRBD1 (6 bases). V was pared by 5 bases and J by 13 bases, with 22 bases between. The CDR3 is 14 amino acids. Germline CDR1 reads SGHNT; CDR2 reads YYREEE (reference sequence). The CDR3 DNA sequence: TGTGCCAGCAGACAGGGCCTTATCCAGGAGACCCAGTTCTTC. Translated, it gives CASRQGLIQETQFF. The variable domain in full, with the rest retrieved from reference TRBV5-4 and TRBJ2-1, is ETGVTQSPTHLIKTRGQQVTLRCSSQSGHNTVSWYQQALGQGPQFIFQYYREEENGRGNFPPRFSGLQFPNYSSELNVNALELDDSALYLCASRQGLIQETQFFGPGTRLTVL.

This clonotype came up many times. The J gene is TRBJ2-5, the V gene TRBV5-1; TRBD2 might be the D (6 bases). The germline gives CDR1 SGHRS, CDR2 YFSETQ. This CDR3 has 14 amino acids. The V end lost 4 bases, the J end lost 4 bases, and 14 bases lay between the germline ends. The DNA for the CDR3 is TGCGCCAGCAGCAAGACGGGAGAGGGAGAGACCCAGTACTTC. Amino acid sequence: CASSKTGEGETQYF. Looking up the rest from reference TRBV5-1 and TRBJ2-5 gives the full variable domain: KAGVTQTPRYLIKTRGQQVTLSCSPISGHRSVSWYQQTPGQGLQFLFEYFSETQRNKGNFPGRFSGRQFSNSRSEMNVSTLELGDSALYLCASSKTGEGETQYFGPGTRLLVL.

This clonotype has ten or more counts. J is TRBJ2-3 and V is TRBV27, with 9 bases matching TRBD1. Germline trimming cut 5 bases from V and 0 bases from J; bases unmatched to any gene: 6. The CDR3 extends over 16 amino acids. Germline assignment: CDR1 MNHEY and CDR2 SMNVEV (reference sequence). The CDR3 sequence is CASSASGTGSTDTQYF. In DNA form, the CDR3 reads TGTGCCAGCAGTGCCTCCGGGACAGGGAGCACAGATACGCAGTATTTT.

The genes are TRBV30 and TRBJ1-2, with D perhaps matching TRBD1 (5 bases). CDR3 length equals 12 residues. Trimming left V 2 bases short and J 3 bases short, with 7 bases between. CDR1 is GTSNPN and CDR2 is SVGIG in the germline V gene (reference sequence). DNA for the CDR3: TGTGCCTGGAGTCAGGGATACTATGGCTACACCTTC. It codes for CAWSQGYYGYTF.